Each of the 32 T cell receptor beta chains below was sequenced from the same sample in a study of blood T cell repertoires in COVID-19. Using immunoSEQ multiplex PCR, the repertoire was profiled, and TCRdb retains in-frame clones only, with some absent. The table lists approximately 140,000 clones, just over 85% of them singletons. Sequenced sample: peripheral blood. Receptors originate from a woman between 55 and 75 years old with acute or convalescent COVID-19.

This rearrangement joins TRBV5-6 to TRBJ1-6; D perhaps matches TRBD1 (6 bases). The V end lost 3 bases, the J end lost 8 bases, and 15 bases lay between the germline ends. Germline V gene data show CDR1 as SGHDT and CDR2 as YYEEEE. The CDR3 covers 15 residues. In nucleotides, the CDR3 is TGTGCCAGCAGCTCTAAAGCACAGGGATATTCACCCCTCCACTTT. Translating gives CASSSKAQGYSPLHF.

Only one count was recorded for this clone. The V gene is TRBV6-5, the J gene TRBJ1-1, with 8 bases aligning to TRBD1. After removal of 4 bases from V and 3 bases from J, the junction contained 10 bases not matched to a gene. The length of the CDR3 is 16 residues. Germline CDR1 reads MNHEY; CDR2 reads SVGAGI. The CDR3, as DNA: TGTGCCAGCAGTTTGGACAGGGACGTTAGGTACACTGAAGCTTTCTTT. It yields the protein CASSLDRDVRYTEAFF.

The chain employs TRBV4-2 and TRBJ2-7; TRBD2 might be the D (6 bases). V lost 4 bases and J 2 bases, leaving 15 bases between the germline ends. The CDR3 loop spans 15 amino acids. Germline V CDR1 and CDR2: LGHNA, YNFKEQ. CDR3 coding DNA: TGTGCCAGCAGCCGCCCGGGACTCCCTACCTACGAGCAGTACTTC. Translation: CASSRPGLPTYEQYF.

This clone was detected a few times. The same CDR3 arises from other DNA sequences in this sample as well. This rearrangement joins TRBV6-5 to TRBJ1-2; D is unclear. The CDR3 is made up of 12 amino acids. Trimming shortened V by 5 bases and J by 2 bases, and 6 bases separated the two germline ends. Germline CDR1 reads MNHEY; CDR2 reads SVGAGI. The CDR3 loop reads CASSPGNYGYTF. The CDR3 DNA follows: TGTGCCAGCAGTCCCGGGAACTATGGCTACACCTTC.

This sequence joins TRBV6-5 and TRBJ1-5; 7 bases align to TRBD1. This CDR3 contains 14 residues. With V trimmed by 5 bases and J by 4 bases, 5 bases remained unmatched. Germline lookup yields CDR1 MNHEY and CDR2 SVGAGI. The CDR3: CASSTTGWNQPQHF. The CDR3 DNA follows: TGTGCCAGCAGTACGACAGGGTGGAATCAGCCCCAGCATTTT.

The V call is TRBV2, the J call TRBJ1-5; TRBD1 matches 7 bases. Trimming cost V 5 bases and J 6 bases; bases outside gene matches: 10. The CDR3 consists of 15 residues. Germline lookup yields CDR1 SNHLY and CDR2 FYNNEI. For the CDR3, the DNA is TGTGCCAGCAGTCCTTCGACAGGGACGGGTCAGCCCCAGCATTTT. Translating gives CASSPSTGTGQPQHF.

The rearrangement links TRBV2 to TRBJ2-3; TRBD2 matches 8 bases. This CDR3 region has 14 residues. Germline CDR1 SNHLY, CDR2 FYNNEI. Germline trimming cut 3 bases from V and 3 bases from J; bases unmatched to any gene: 2. CDR3 bases: TGTGCCAGCAGTGAGGGGACTAGTACAGATACGCAGTATTTT. This encodes CASSEGTSTDTQYF. The full variable domain, completed using reference TRBV2 and TRBJ2-3, is EPEVTQTPSHQVTQMGQEVILRCVPISNHLYFYWYRQILGQKVEFLVSFYNNEISEKSEIFDDQFSVERPDGSNFTLKIRSTKLEDSAMYFCASSEGTSTDTQYFGPGTRLTVL.

The chain uses TRBV28 and TRBJ1-1, with 7 bases that match TRBD1. Germline assignment: CDR1 MDHEN and CDR2 SYDVKM. The V and J ends lost 3 bases and 6 bases, in that order; junction bases with no gene match: 13. The length of the CDR3 is 16 residues. In nucleotides, the CDR3 is TGTGCCAGCAGTTTTTTGACCCGGGACAGTAAGCCTGAAGCTTTCTTT. Translation gives CASSFLTRDSKPEAFF.

V usage is TRBV19 and J usage is TRBJ2-6, with D possibly matching TRBD1 (6 bases). The CDR3 sequence is 17 residues long. Germline V gives CDR1 LNHDA, CDR2 SQIVND (reference sequence). Trimming pared 6 bases from V and 3 bases from J, leaving 18 bases between. CDR3 sequence reads: CASRGPNRVSGANVLTF. For the CDR3, the DNA is TGTGCCAGTAGGGGCCCAAACAGGGTGAGTGGGGCCAACGTCCTGACTTTC.

The rearrangement uses TRBV7-9 and TRBJ1-1, with D perhaps matching TRBD1 (6 bases). This CDR3 comprises 15 residues. Looked up from germline, CDR1 is SEHNR and CDR2 is FQNEAQ (reference sequence). V lost 4 bases, J lost 0 bases, and 12 bases lay in between. Here the CDR3 reads CASSSDRIMNTEAFF. The CDR3, as DNA: TGTGCCAGCAGCTCGGACAGAATAATGAACACTGAAGCTTTCTTT.

This clone was detected only once. The J gene is TRBJ1-1, the V gene TRBV10-3; 9 bases match TRBD1. The CDR3 consists of 14 residues. Germline V CDR1 and CDR2: ENHRY, SYGVKD. J was trimmed by 3 bases and V by 7 bases; bases with no gene match: 6. The CDR3 DNA sequence: TGTGCCATCACTTCGGACAGGGGTTACACTGAAGCTTTCTTT. Translation gives CAITSDRGYTEAFF.

The chain uses TRBV18 and TRBJ1-2, with 12 bases lining up with TRBD1. V lost 3 bases to trimming and J lost 7 bases; unmatched junction nucleotides: 6. Germline V gene sequence: CDR1 KGHSH, CDR2 LQKENI. The CDR3 totals 15 residues. The CDR3 region is CASSPGQGAMGGYTF. The CDR3 bases are TGTGCCAGCTCACCGGGACAGGGGGCGATGGGTGGCTACACCTTC. The full variable domain, in which reference TRBV18 and TRBJ1-2 provide the parts outside the CDR3, is NAGVMQNPRHLVRRRGQEARLRCSPMKGHSHVYWYRQLPEEGLKFMVYLQKENIIDESGMPKERFSAEFPKEGPSILRIQQVVRGDSAAYFCASSPGQGAMGGYTFGSGTRLTVV.

The chain combines TRBV5-5 with TRBJ2-2; D might be TRBD2 (5 bases). The CDR3 contains 14 residues. CDR1 is SGHKS and CDR2 is YYEKEE in the germline V gene (reference sequence). The V gene lost 6 bases and the J gene lost 0 bases, with 9 bases spanning the gap. This CDR3 is CASMLAPNTGELFF. The CDR3 DNA reads TGTGCCAGCATGTTAGCGCCGAACACCGGGGAGCTGTTTTTT.

CDR3 DNA sequence: TGTGCCAGCAGCCGAGACAGTATCTCAAACACCATATATTTT. This encodes CASSRDSISNTIYF. The gene calls are TRBV7-9 and TRBJ1-3, with D possibly matching TRBD1 (5 bases). Germline V gene sequence: CDR1 SEHNR, CDR2 FQNEAQ (reference sequence). The CDR3 extends over 14 amino acids. The V end lost 5 bases, the J end lost 6 bases, and 14 bases lay between the germline ends.

The genes are TRBV12-3 or TRBV12-4 and TRBJ1-1; D is unresolved. The CDR3 is 13 residues long. The V gene lost 1 base and the J gene lost 7 bases, with 10 bases spanning the gap. This CDR3 is CASSLGMAVEAFF. The CDR3 DNA sequence: TGTGCCAGCAGTTTAGGTATGGCGGTTGAAGCTTTCTTT.

This clone has more than one count but fewer than ten. The chain combines TRBV11-3 with TRBJ1-1; maybe TRBD1 (6 bases). The V end was cut by 7 bases, the J end by 4 bases, with 13 bases between. The CDR3 is made up of 13 amino acids. Germline V gene sequence: CDR1 SGHNT, CDR2 YENEEA. The CDR3 DNA sequence: TGTGCCAGCAAGGGGGGGCTGGGCACTGAAGCTTTCTTT. Its protein is CASKGGLGTEAFF.

The chain employs TRBV7-8 and TRBJ2-7, with 9 bases identical to TRBD1. The CDR3 has 15 amino acids. Germline V gives CDR1 SGHVS, CDR2 FQNEAQ. After removal of 6 bases from V and 3 bases from J, the junction contained 9 bases not matched to a gene. The CDR3 nucleotides are TGTGCCAGCAGTTTACCGGGACAGGGCAACTACGAGCAGTACTTC. Translating gives CASSLPGQGNYEQYF.

The chain recombines TRBV10-3 with TRBJ2-1; D is unclear. Between the trimmed V and J ends, which lost 3 bases and 6 bases, there was a span of 15 bases. There are 15 residues in the CDR3. CDR1 is ENHRY, CDR2 SYGVKD, per germline. The DNA of the CDR3 is TGTGCCATCAGTGATCCCAGTTTGTCGTCCAATGAGCAGTTCTTC. Protein sequence: CAISDPSLSSNEQFF.

V gene TRBV10-3 combines with J gene TRBJ1-5, with 10 bases identical to TRBD1. The germline gives CDR1 ENHRY, CDR2 SYGVKD. The CDR3 runs to 15 residues. After removal of 6 bases from V and 6 bases from J, the junction contained 8 bases not matched to a gene. CDR3 in amino acids: CAIRSGTGEGQPQHF. The CDR3 DNA reads TGTGCCATCAGGTCCGGGACAGGGGAGGGTCAGCCCCAGCATTTT.

V and J are TRBV6-5 and TRBJ2-7, with 8 bases fitting TRBD1. The CDR3 is 14 residues long. J lost 2 bases, V lost 6 bases, and 6 bases had no gene match. From germline, CDR1 is MNHEY and CDR2 SVGAGI. This CDR3 is CASSSLDRAYEQYF. The CDR3, as DNA: TGTGCCAGCAGCTCTTTGGACAGGGCCTACGAGCAGTACTTC.

This clone was seen more than once but under ten times. The DNA for the CDR3 is TGTGCCAGTACCCCGGGGACAGCAAATTCACCCCTCCACTTT. Its translation is CASTPGTANSPLHF. The chain combines TRBV19 with TRBJ1-6; 7 bases fit TRBD1. Germline CDR1 and CDR2: LNHDA and SQIVND (reference sequence). The junction had 7 bases not matched to a gene; V was cut back by 7 bases and J by 7 bases. The CDR3 covers 14 residues.

V is TRBV19 and J is TRBJ2-6, with D maybe TRBD1 (5 bases). The CDR3 extends over 16 amino acids. CDR1 is LNHDA and CDR2 is SQIVND in the germline V gene (reference sequence). Trimming took off 1 base at V and 1 base at J, with 8 bases between the two ends. This CDR3 is CASSIGKGSGANVLTF. The CDR3 DNA sequence: TGTGCCAGTAGTATAGGAAAGGGGTCTGGGGCCAACGTCCTGACTTTC.

The chain carries TRBV4-2 and TRBJ2-7; 7 nucleotides agree with TRBD2. CDR1 and CDR2 from the germline V gene are LGHNA and YNFKEQ. Trimming took 1 base from V and 6 from J; bases not matched to a gene: 9. This CDR3 has 15 amino acids. The CDR3 here is CASSQAGGSQGEQYF. The CDR3 DNA is TGTGCCAGCAGCCAAGCGGGCGGGAGTCAAGGCGAGCAGTACTTC.

This rearrangement joins TRBV27 to TRBJ1-1; weak D call: TRBD1 (5 bases). CDR1 MNHEY and CDR2 SMNVEV come from the germline V gene (reference sequence). The CDR3 has 15 amino acids. V was pared by 6 bases and J by 0 bases, with 14 bases between. The CDR3 bases are TGTGCCAGCAGACTCCAGGGATCCCTGAACACTGAAGCTTTCTTT. It yields the protein CASRLQGSLNTEAFF.

The chain joins TRBV6-1 to TRBJ2-2, with a possible D match to TRBD1 (6 bases). Germline CDR1 and CDR2: MNHNS and SASEGT. This CDR3 region has 15 residues. The germline V and J ends were trimmed by 3 bases and 2 bases, with 10 bases remaining between them. The CDR3 reads CASSEYRVNTGELFF. Here the CDR3 DNA reads TGTGCCAGCAGTGAGTACAGGGTTAACACCGGGGAGCTGTTTTTT.

V is TRBV7-2 and J is TRBJ2-5; unclear D gene. This CDR3 region has 13 residues. Germline CDR1 reads SGHTA; CDR2 reads FQGNSA. Trimming took off 0 bases at V and 1 base at J, with 3 bases between the two ends. The chain's CDR3 is CASSLARQETQYF. In nucleotides, the CDR3 is TGTGCCAGCAGCTTAGCGCGCCAAGAGACCCAGTACTTC.

The V gene is TRBV4-2, the J gene TRBJ1-4; 11 nucleotides match TRBD1. V lost 5 bases and J lost 3; bases outside the gene matches: 5. The CDR3 contains 16 residues. Germline V gene lookup returns CDR1 LGHNA and CDR2 YNFKEQ. DNA of the CDR3: TGTGCCAGCAGCACTGGACAGGGGGCGGCTAATGAAAAACTGTTTTTT. The encoded protein is CASSTGQGAANEKLFF.

CDR3 coding DNA: TGTGCCAGCAACCCACAGGGGCTTTCGACCAGCTACGAGCAGTACTTC. Translation: CASNPQGLSTSYEQYF. The genes are TRBV27 and TRBJ2-7; 7 bases align to TRBD1. Germline trimming cut 7 bases from V and 3 bases from J; bases unmatched to any gene: 15. The CDR3 covers 16 residues. Germline loops: CDR1 MNHEY, CDR2 SMNVEV (reference sequence).

This rearrangement joins TRBV6-2 or TRBV6-3 to TRBJ1-1, with a possible D match to TRBD1 (6 bases). V lost 2 bases, J lost 8 bases, and 15 bases lay in between. Germline V CDR1 and CDR2: MNHEY, SVGEGT. The CDR3 covers 14 residues. The CDR3 DNA follows: TGTGCCAGCAGTTACCCCGGGACACCTAAAGAAGCTTTCTTT. Protein product: CASSYPGTPKEAFF.

The chain combines TRBV27 with TRBJ2-2, with D perhaps matching TRBD2 (7 bases). Germline lookup yields CDR1 MNHEY and CDR2 SMNVEV (reference sequence). Between the trimmed V and J ends, which lost 6 bases and 1 base, there was a span of 30 bases. This CDR3 region has 21 residues. CDR3 bases: TGTGCCAGCAGCCTAGGGGGGGGGACAAAGTCCACCTCACAGAACACCGGGGAGCTGTTTTTT. Its protein is CASSLGGGTKSTSQNTGELFF.

The chain uses TRBV28 and TRBJ1-2; D not resolved. V was cut by 3 bases and J by 4 bases, with 9 bases left in between. CDR3 length: 13 amino acids. Germline V gene lookup returns CDR1 MDHEN and CDR2 SYDVKM. DNA for the CDR3: TGTGCCAGCAGTTTTGAGGGAGGCTATGGCTACACCTTC. It is translated as CASSFEGGYGYTF.

This sequence joins TRBV5-1 and TRBJ2-2; D possibly corresponds to TRBD2 (5 bases). Germline V gives CDR1 SGHRS, CDR2 YFSETQ. CDR3 length: 15 amino acids. V lost 0 bases and J lost 3, with 9 bases in between. The CDR3 nucleotides read TGCGCCAGCAGCTTGGCCGGAGGTTACACCGGGGAGCTGTTTTTT. The encoded protein is CASSLAGGYTGELFF.